One sample yielded the 27 T cell receptor beta chains listed below, sequenced in a study of early T cells in non-severe SARS-CoV-2 infection. Via MiXCR, TCRdb re-called the 5' RACE reads, giving one row per CDR3 protein. The sample records roughly 34,000 distinct CDR3 sequences, under 7% being singletons. Sequenced material: whole blood, taken at baseline. These receptors all stem from an adult who was a healthcare worker with PCR-confirmed SARS-CoV-2 infection or an uninfected control (not recorded which).

The rearrangement joins TRBV24-1 to TRBJ2-1, with 8 bases lining up with TRBD2. Germline V gene lookup returns CDR1 KGHDR and CDR2 SFDVKD. CDR3 length: 13 residues. V was pared by 9 bases and J by 9 bases, with 9 bases of the junction left unmatched. CDR3 sequence reads: CATAAPGGTEQFF. Written as DNA, the CDR3 is TGTGCCACCGCCGCTCCGGGAGGGACTGAGCAGTTCTTC.

The chain recombines TRBV5-1 with TRBJ2-7; the D gene is possibly TRBD2 (6 bases). The CDR3 covers 15 residues. Germline V lookup: CDR1 SGHRS, CDR2 YFSETQ. V was cut by 3 bases and J by 3 bases, with 16 bases left in between. The CDR3 spells CASSSPGTGSYEQYF. The CDR3 nucleotides are TGCGCCAGCAGCTCACCCGGGACTGGGAGCTACGAGCAGTACTTC. Full variable domain (missing parts from reference TRBV5-1 and TRBJ2-7): KAGVTQTPRYLIKTRGQQVTLSCSPISGHRSVSWYQQTPGQGLQFLFEYFSETQRNKGNFPGRFSGRQFSNSRSEMNVSTLELGDSALYLCASSSPGTGSYEQYFGPGTRLTVT.

This clonotype was picked up many times. The chain is built from TRBV20-1 and TRBJ2-5; TRBD2 aligns across 7 bases. The germline V gene has CDR1 DFQATT and CDR2 SNEGSKA (reference sequence). The CDR3 loop spans 16 amino acids. The ends lost 4 bases at V and 2 bases at J; junction bases unmatched: 13. DNA of the CDR3: TGCAGTGCTACCCAATTCATGACTAGCTTACAAGAGACCCAGTACTTC. This codes for CSATQFMTSLQETQYF.

Only a few counts were recorded for this clonotype. J is TRBJ2-1 and V is TRBV24-1; 8 bases line up with TRBD1. The CDR3 sequence is 16 residues long. Germline CDR1 and CDR2: KGHDR and SFDVKD. V was pared by 1 base and J by 0 bases, with 1 base of the junction left unmatched. The DNA of the CDR3 is TGTGCCACCAGTGATTTAGACAGGGGCTCCTACAATGAGCAGTTCTTC. This sequence encodes CATSDLDRGSYNEQFF.

This clonotype was observed many times. The chain uses TRBV29-1 and TRBJ2-1, with 10 nucleotides matching TRBD2. Looked up from germline, CDR1 is SQVTM and CDR2 is ANQGSEA. This CDR3 is 14 amino acids long. With 7 bases clipped from V and 4 bases from J, the junction kept 7 bases outside the gene matches. CDR3 nucleotide sequence: TGCAGCGGGGCTAGCGGGAGTTGGTACAATGAGCAGTTCTTC. Translating it yields CSGASGSWYNEQFF.

The J gene is TRBJ1-2, the V gene TRBV28; 8 bases line up with TRBD1. The CDR3 runs to 14 residues. Germline V CDR1 and CDR2: MDHEN, SYDVKM. Germline trimming cut 5 bases from V and 1 base from J; bases unmatched to any gene: 3. The CDR3: CASSQGARNYGYTF. Here the CDR3 DNA reads TGTGCCAGCAGTCAGGGGGCGCGTAACTATGGCTACACCTTC.

Only a few counts were recorded for this clonotype. This chain connects TRBV12-3 or TRBV12-4 to TRBJ2-1, with 9 bases aligning to TRBD2. Germline trimming cut 4 bases from V and 4 bases from J; bases unmatched to any gene: 2. The CDR3 runs 14 residues. The DNA of the CDR3 is TGTGCCAGCAGTTCTAGCGGGGATTACAATGAGCAGTTCTTC. It codes for CASSSSGDYNEQFF.

The chain employs TRBV20-1 and TRBJ1-5, with D perhaps matching TRBD1 (5 bases). The CDR3 spans 13 residues. V was trimmed by 1 base and J by 7 bases, leaving 11 bases between them. Germline V gene data show CDR1 as DFQATT and CDR2 as SNEGSKA (reference sequence). In nucleotides, the CDR3 is TGCAGTGCTAGAGTGACAGCGATACAGCCCCAGCATTTT. Translation gives CSARVTAIQPQHF.

The sample holds many counts of this clonotype. The rearrangement joins TRBV20-1 to TRBJ2-4, with TRBD2 matching over 9 bases. Unmatched junction bases numbered 6, after V lost 5 bases and J lost 1 base. The germline CDR1 and CDR2 sequences are DFQATT and SNEGSKA (reference sequence). The CDR3 has 15 amino acids. CDR3 DNA sequence: TGCAGTGCTGAATCCGCGGGGGGGGCCAAAAACATTCAGTACTTC. It specifies CSAESAGGAKNIQYF.

This clonotype showed up many times. The V and J genes are TRBV6-6 and TRBJ2-1; no reliable D call. Germline V gene lookup returns CDR1 MNHNY and CDR2 SVGAGI (reference sequence). The CDR3 sequence is 14 residues long. Trimming cost V 6 bases and J 12 bases, with 21 bases left between them. The DNA of the CDR3 is TGTGCCAGCAGCCAAACCTTAGAGGTGCCTTCGCAGTTCTTC. Translated: CASSQTLEVPSQFF.

There are many counts of this clonotype. The chain employs TRBV27 and TRBJ2-6, with D tentatively TRBD1 (6 bases). CDR1 is MNHEY and CDR2 is SMNVEV in the germline V gene (reference sequence). Trimming shortened V by 4 bases and J by 0 bases, and 16 bases separated the two germline ends. This CDR3 has 18 residues. The CDR3 here is CASSSDDRSNSGANVLTF. The CDR3 nucleotides read TGTGCCAGCAGTTCCGACGACAGGAGCAACTCTGGGGCCAACGTCCTGACTTTC.

This chain connects TRBV7-3 to TRBJ2-2; D is unclear. V lost 7 bases, J lost 3 bases, and 15 bases lay in between. Per germline, CDR1 SGHTA and CDR2 FQGTGA. The CDR3 is 15 amino acids. The CDR3: CASTPGLVHTGELFF. CDR3 bases: TGTGCCAGCACACCAGGCCTAGTCCACACCGGGGAGCTGTTTTTT.

This clonotype came up many times. This chain connects TRBV12-3 or TRBV12-4 to TRBJ1-2; 7 nucleotides align to TRBD1. The CDR3 covers 13 residues. Trimming cost V 5 bases and J 4 bases; bases outside gene matches: 4. CDR3 DNA sequence: TGTGCCAGCAGTCTGGACAGGTTCTATGGCTACACCTTC. Translating it yields CASSLDRFYGYTF.

At least ten counts were recorded for this clonotype. The V and J genes are TRBV28 and TRBJ1-5, with 9 bases identical to TRBD1. The CDR3 runs 15 residues. With V trimmed by 6 bases and J by 6 bases, 9 bases remained unmatched. Germline-derived CDR1 and CDR2 are MDHEN and SYDVKM. The CDR3 spells CASRKQGANGQPQHF. The CDR3 nucleotides read TGTGCCAGCAGAAAACAGGGGGCGAACGGTCAGCCCCAGCATTTT.

This clonotype appeared a few times. The chain uses TRBV3-1 and TRBJ1-1, with D maybe TRBD1 (5 bases). CDR1 and CDR2 from the germline V gene are LGHDT and YNNKEL (reference sequence). Trimming removed 0 bases from V and 4 bases from J, with 15 bases in between. The length of the CDR3 is 16 residues. The CDR3 DNA reads as TGTGCCAGCAGCCAAGAGATATCAGGGATGGGCACTGAAGCTTTCTTT. Protein product: CASSQEISGMGTEAFF.

This clonotype occurred many times. The chain is built from TRBV6-2 or TRBV6-3 and TRBJ2-7, with TRBD2 matching over 7 bases. V dropped 2 bases and J dropped 2; count of bases not matched to a gene: 6. Germline CDR1 reads MNHEY; CDR2 reads SVGEGT. This CDR3 has 15 amino acids. The CDR3 DNA reads as TGTGCCAGCAGTTACCGGGGGGAGTCTGCCTACGAGCAGTACTTC. Translating it yields CASSYRGESAYEQYF.

The genes are TRBV3-1 and TRBJ2-7; possibly TRBD1 for D (5 bases). V shed 4 bases and J shed 3 bases, with 19 bases lying between them. Germline values: CDR1 LGHDT, CDR2 YNNKEL (reference sequence). The CDR3 totals 16 residues. The CDR3 DNA is TGTGCCAGCAGCCCCCCATTTGGCAGGGCAGTCTACGAGCAGTACTTC. Amino acids: CASSPPFGRAVYEQYF.

This clonotype was detected many times. The V gene is TRBV6-2 or TRBV6-3, the J gene TRBJ2-7; D may be TRBD1 or TRBD2 (6 bases each). V dropped 5 bases and J dropped 3 bases, with 14 bases sitting between them. In germline, CDR1 is MNHEY, CDR2 SVGEGT. The CDR3 loop spans 14 amino acids. The CDR3 region is CASSREQGGYEQYF. CDR3 sequence (DNA): TGTGCCAGCAGTCGGGAACAGGGAGGCTACGAGCAGTACTTC.

There are many counts of this clonotype. The rearrangement uses TRBV7-2 and TRBJ2-3; 7 bases map to TRBD2. Losses at the gene ends were 1 base for V and 4 bases for J; bases not matched to a gene: 11. The CDR3 runs 17 residues. From germline, CDR1 is SGHTA and CDR2 FQGNSA. CDR3 coding DNA: TGTGCCAGCAGCTTAGGACCCGGGAGGAGACGCCCAGATACGCAGTATTTT. This translates into CASSLGPGRRRPDTQYF.

This clonotype came up a few times. This sequence joins TRBV29-1 and TRBJ2-1; D may be TRBD1 or TRBD2 (5 bases each). Germline assignment: CDR1 SQVTM and CDR2 ANQGSEA. Trimming left V 5 bases short and J 8 bases short, with 19 bases between. The CDR3 is 14 residues long. The CDR3 nucleotides are TGCAGCGTTACCGGGGCCGGTAGCGTCGATGAGCAGTTCTTC. It codes for CSVTGAGSVDEQFF.

This clonotype was counted a few times. The chain combines TRBV27 with TRBJ2-6; maybe TRBD2 (7 bases). Trimming removed 7 bases from V and 1 base from J, with 14 bases in between. CDR1 and CDR2 (germline): MNHEY, SMNVEV (reference sequence). This CDR3 is built from 16 residues. This CDR3 is CASTGGRLSGANVLTF. The CDR3 region has the DNA TGTGCCAGCACCGGGGGGCGATTATCTGGGGCCAACGTCCTGACTTTC.

This clonotype occurred a few times. This chain links TRBV6-5 with TRBJ2-3; 12 bases are shared with TRBD2. This CDR3 comprises 17 residues. The junction had 11 bases not matched to a gene; V was cut back by 6 bases and J by 4 bases. Germline CDR1 reads MNHEY; CDR2 reads SVGAGI. The CDR3, as DNA: TGTGCCAGCAGCAGACTAGCGGGGGTTGGGGTCCCAGATACGCAGTATTTT. As protein: CASSRLAGVGVPDTQYF.

This clonotype was counted ten times or more. The chain recombines TRBV4-3 with TRBJ2-5; TRBD2 agrees at 8 bases. Germline-derived CDR1 and CDR2 are LGHNA and YSLEER. CDR3 length equals 17 residues. V gave up 1 base and J gave up 3 bases; unmatched junction bases: 10. The CDR3 sequence is CASSQGVSGLVKETQYF. In DNA, the CDR3 is TGCGCCAGCAGCCAAGGAGTTTCGGGACTAGTAAAAGAGACCCAGTACTTC.

This clonotype was detected ten times or more. The chain uses TRBV28 and TRBJ2-2; TRBD2 matches at 9 bases. Germline lookup yields CDR1 MDHEN and CDR2 SYDVKM. V dropped 8 bases and J dropped 8; count of bases not matched to a gene: 9. The CDR3 consists of 14 residues. CDR3 nucleotide sequence: TGTGCCAGCTTCCGCGGGAGGGCCATGGGGGAGCTGTTTTTT. Residues: CASFRGRAMGELFF.

The V call is TRBV6-2 or TRBV6-3, the J call TRBJ1-2, with D unresolved. V was cut by 7 bases and J by 6 bases, with 15 bases left in between. Germline V lookup: CDR1 MNHEY, CDR2 SVGEGT. The CDR3 totals 13 residues. The CDR3: CASKINSRDGYTF. In DNA form, the CDR3 reads TGTGCCAGCAAAATTAACAGTCGGGATGGCTACACCTTC.

Ten or more counts support this clonotype. CDR3 protein: CATRDGGTSQYNEQFF. The CDR3 DNA reads TGTGCCACCAGAGATGGGGGGACATCTCAATACAATGAGCAGTTCTTC. The V call is TRBV24-1, the J call TRBJ2-1; TRBD1 or TRBD2 may be the D gene (6 bases each). The germline CDR1 and CDR2 sequences are KGHDR and SFDVKD. V lost 7 bases and J lost 4, with 19 bases in between. The CDR3 totals 16 residues.

This clonotype was found a few times. The chain joins TRBV28 to TRBJ2-1, with 8 bases that match TRBD2. The CDR3 has 13 amino acids. The trim removed 9 bases at V and 3 bases at J, leaving 4 bases unmatched. Germline values: CDR1 MDHEN, CDR2 SYDVKM. CDR3 sequence (DNA): TGTGCCAGTCTCGCGGGAGGCTACAATGAGCAGTTCTTC. It encodes CASLAGGYNEQFF.